The entry below gives a single T cell receptor beta chain sequence along with its context. Antigen specificity is unknown. This table comes from immunoSEQ multiplex PCR, and its TCRdb copy is limited to in-frame clones, with some not included. The sample yields tens of thousands of clones, roughly nine tenths seen once. This specimen belongs to a study of OX40 agonist ivuxolimab in advanced cancers. For the study at large: Every 2 weeks, patients received ivuxolimab intravenously, dosed at 0.01 to 10 mg/kg.

Notes on the study in general: The study found among the lowest clonal expansion in partial responders at 0.1-3.0 mg/kg.

Germline V CDR1 and CDR2: MNHEY, SMNVEV (reference sequence). The CDR3 has 15 residues. The V and J ends lost 4 bases and 0 bases respectively, with 10 bases between them. This rearrangement joins TRBV27 to TRBJ2-1; D tentatively fits TRBD1 or TRBD2 (5 bases each). This clonotype was sampled from an adult with an advanced solid tumor such as melanoma, head and neck, liver or kidney cancer. The sequencing here drew on CD4+ or CD8+ T cells sorted from blood, taken in a trial of the OX40 agonist ivuxolimab. The CDR3 DNA is TGTGCCAGCAGTTATGAGGGGTTCTCCTACAATGAGCAGTTCTTC. Its protein product is CASSYEGFSYNEQFF.